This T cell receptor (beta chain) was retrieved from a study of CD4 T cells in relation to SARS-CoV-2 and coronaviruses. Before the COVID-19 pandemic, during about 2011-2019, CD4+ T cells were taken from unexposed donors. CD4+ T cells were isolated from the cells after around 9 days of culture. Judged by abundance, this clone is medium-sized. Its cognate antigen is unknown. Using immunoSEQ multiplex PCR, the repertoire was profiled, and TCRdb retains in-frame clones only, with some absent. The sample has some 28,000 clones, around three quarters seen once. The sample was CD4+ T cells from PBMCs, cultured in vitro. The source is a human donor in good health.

CDR3 amino acids: CASSIGIGPQPQHF. CDR3 DNA sequence: TGTGCCAGTAGTATAGGCATAGGGCCTCAGCCCCAGCATTTT. J is TRBJ1-5 and V is TRBV19; D gene ambiguous. The CDR3 is made up of 14 amino acids. Germline-derived CDR1 and CDR2 are LNHDA and SQIVND (reference sequence). V was shortened by 1 base and J by 6 bases, with 10 bases between the two germline ends. The variable domain in full, with the rest retrieved from reference TRBV19 and TRBJ1-5, is DGGITQSPKYLFRKEGQNVTLSCEQNLNHDAMYWYRQDPGQGLRLIYYSQIVNDFQKGDIAEGYSVSREKKESFPLTVTSAQKNPTAFYLCASSIGIGPQPQHFGDGTRLSIL.